A selection of T cell receptor beta chains follows, all from one sample in a study of T cells in tuberculosis. Profiling relied on immunoSEQ multiplex PCR, and the TCRdb table lists in-frame clones only, not all of them. This table has tens of thousands of clones, 90% to 95% appearing once. Sample: PBMCs. These receptors originate from a donor between 5 and 29 years old with latent tuberculosis or without tuberculosis infection. CDR3s include the opening cysteine and the closing phenylalanine or tryptophan. A D gene is named only where the DNA matches it firmly. Not all rows give a size; the values are once, few, many and, for expanded clones, a class.

TRBV20-1	TRBJ1-1	.	.	CSAVRRAEAFF	TGCAGTGCAGTACGACGGGCTGAAGCTTTCTTT
TRBV6-1	TRBJ2-1	.	.	CASSVKHYRAWELYNEQFF	TGTGCCAGCAGTGTAAAACATTACAGGGCCTGGGAATTATACAATGAGCAGTTCTTC
TRBV18	TRBJ2-1	.	.	CASSPLQVSTYNEQFF	TGTGCCAGCTCACCACTCCAGGTGTCTACCTACAATGAGCAGTTCTTC
TRBV2	TRBJ2-1	.	TRBD2	CASSEARREGLSSYNEQFF	TGTGCCAGCAGTGAAGCGCGGCGGGAGGGCCTTAGCTCCTACAATGAGCAGTTCTTC
TRBV7-8	TRBJ2-3	.	TRBD2	CASSLFRAGGSTDTQYF	TGTGCCAGCAGCTTATTTCGCGCGGGGGGTTCGACAGATACGCAGTATTTT
TRBV2	TRBJ1-3	.	.	CASSLLGGRSGNTIYF	TGTGCCAGCAGCCTTTTAGGGGGACGGTCTGGAAACACCATATATTTT
TRBV4-2	TRBJ2-7	once	TRBD2	CASSQDLREAQSSYEQYF	TGTGCCAGCAGCCAAGATCTGCGGGAGGCTCAGAGCTCCTACGAGCAGTACTTC
TRBV9	TRBJ2-5	.	TRBD1	CASSVGTVGQETQYF	TGTGCCAGCAGCGTCGGGACAGTAGGGCAAGAGACCCAGTACTTC
TRBV11-2	TRBJ1-5	.	TRBD1	CASEQDRGGPQHF	TGTGCCAGCGAACAGGACAGGGGGGGCCCCCAGCATTTT
TRBV7-2	TRBJ2-1	.	.	CASHRTILYNEQFF	TGTGCCAGCCATCGGACAATCCTCTACAATGAGCAGTTCTTC
TRBV5-5	TRBJ1-5	once	.	CASSLTGDNQPQHF	TGTGCCAGCAGCTTAACAGGAGACAATCAGCCCCAGCATTTT
TRBV30	TRBJ1-1	.	.	CAWRWVGAHLKNTEAFF	TGTGCCTGGAGATGGGTGGGGGCTCACCTTAAGAACACTGAAGCTTTCTTT
TRBV29-1	TRBJ1-1	.	.	CSVRGSMNTEAFF	TGCAGCGTCCGGGGGAGCATGAACACTGAAGCTTTCTTT
TRBV6-5	TRBJ1-5	.	.	CASSGLGLENQPQHF	TGTGCCAGCAGTGGACTAGGGCTGGAGAATCAGCCCCAGCATTTT
TRBV6-1	TRBJ1-3	.	TRBD1	CASSWTGGPGNTIYF	TGTGCCAGCAGTTGGACAGGGGGTCCTGGAAACACCATATATTTT
TRBV11-2	TRBJ2-7	.	.	CASSFAGVEQYF	TGTGCCAGCAGCTTTGCCGGGGTAGAGCAGTACTTC
TRBV11-2	TRBJ1-2	.	.	CASSLAANYGYTF	TGTGCCAGCAGCTTGGCGGCTAACTATGGCTACACCTTC
TRBV6-1	TRBJ2-7	.	TRBD2	CASSESGSATSGNEQYF	TGTGCCAGCAGTGAATCGGGGTCTGCGACTAGCGGGAACGAGCAGTACTTC
TRBV21-1	TRBJ1-1	once	.	CASGSWTGQNTEAFF	TGTGCCAGCGGATCATGGACAGGTCAGAACACTGAAGCTTTCTTT
TRBV5-1	TRBJ2-1	.	TRBD2	CASSLGGLAGNEQFF	TGCGCCAGCAGCTTGGGAGGTCTAGCGGGCAATGAGCAGTTCTTC
TRBV4-1	TRBJ2-3	.	TRBD2	CASTVTTSGSTDTQYF	TGCGCCAGCACCGTAACGACTAGCGGCAGCACAGATACGCAGTATTTT
TRBV11-2	TRBJ2-5	.	TRBD1	CASSLGDRARETQYF	TGTGCCAGCAGCTTAGGGGACAGGGCCCGGGAGACCCAGTACTTC
TRBV4-1	TRBJ1-2	.	.	CASSPLGDRNYGYTF	TGCGCCAGCAGCCCACTCGGGGATCGAAACTATGGCTACACCTTC
TRBV9	TRBJ2-2	.	.	CASSTRRQDTGELFF	TGTGCCAGCAGCACCCGCCGACAGGACACCGGGGAGCTGTTTTTT
TRBV10-2	TRBJ2-3	once	.	CASDGGTDTQYF	TGCGCCAGCGACGGGGGCACAGATACGCAGTATTTT
TRBV29-1	TRBJ1-3	medium-sized	.	CSAEVGGGNTIYF	TGCAGCGCTGAAGTGGGGGGAGGGAACACCATATATTTT
TRBV7-2	TRBJ2-1	.	.	CASSTLLAADREFF	TGTGCCAGCAGCACATTATTAGCGGCAGACCGGGAGTTCTTC
TRBV19	TRBJ1-1	.	.	CASSIGGGGTEAFF	TGTGCCAGTAGTATAGGCGGGGGGGGCACTGAAGCTTTCTTT
TRBV5-1	TRBJ1-4	.	.	CASSLAGRSKLFF	TGCGCCAGCAGCTTGGCAGGGCGATCAAAACTGTTTTTT
TRBV5-6	TRBJ2-5	.	.	CASNPFDLSQETQYF	TGTGCCAGCAACCCTTTTGACTTATCGCAAGAGACCCAGTACTTC
TRBV6-5	TRBJ2-1	once	.	CASSYGGGSSYNEQFF	TGTGCCAGCAGTTACGGGGGAGGAAGCTCCTACAATGAGCAGTTCTTC
TRBV6-1	TRBJ1-1	.	.	CASTRDLNTEAFF	TGTGCCAGCACGAGGGATTTGAACACTGAAGCTTTCTTT
TRBV2	TRBJ2-7	.	TRBD1	CASTSDRTLGFYNEQYF	TGTGCCAGCACTTCGGACAGGACCCTTGGGTTCTATAACGAGCAGTACTTC
TRBV9	TRBJ2-7	.	.	CASSERTGQSYEQYF	TGTGCCAGCAGCGAGAGAACTGGACAGTCCTACGAGCAGTACTTC
TRBV4-1	TRBJ2-1	.	TRBD1	CASSQVQGANEQFF	TGCGCCAGCAGCCAAGTACAGGGGGCGAATGAGCAGTTCTTC
TRBV5-1	TRBJ1-2	.	TRBD1	CASSLDSRGHYGYTF	TGCGCCAGCAGCCTCGATAGCAGGGGGCACTATGGCTACACCTTC
TRBV27	TRBJ2-7	.	TRBD2	CASSLTTSGSYEQYF	TGTGCCAGCAGCCTCACGACTAGCGGGTCGTACGAGCAGTACTTC
TRBV28	TRBJ1-3	.	.	CASSQFYSGNTIYF	TGTGCCAGCAGTCAGTTTTACTCTGGAAACACCATATATTTT
TRBV6-5	TRBJ1-2	.	.	CASRGLDRPFGYTF	TGTGCCAGCAGGGGCCTGGACAGACCTTTTGGCTACACCTTC
TRBV18	TRBJ1-5	.	.	CASSPPGTPRGQPQHF	TGTGCCAGCTCACCGCCGGGAACACCGCGGGGTCAGCCCCAGCATTTT
TRBV27	TRBJ2-7	.	TRBD1	CASSLRQGTVSYEQYF	TGTGCCAGCAGTTTAAGACAGGGGACGGTCTCCTACGAGCAGTACTTC
TRBV4-2	TRBJ1-6	once	.	CASSQGPSLLHF	TGTGCCAGCAGCCAGGGGCCCTCCCTCCTCCACTTT
TRBV30	TRBJ2-7	.	TRBD2	CAWRLAGTYEQYF	TGTGCCTGGAGACTAGCGGGTACCTACGAGCAGTACTTC
TRBV4-1	TRBJ1-2	.	TRBD1	CASRPLQGGYGYTF	TGCGCCAGCAGACCTTTACAGGGGGGCTATGGCTACACCTTC
TRBV27	TRBJ2-3	.	.	CASSFGELGGTDTQYF	TGTGCCAGCAGTTTCGGGGAGCTCGGTGGCACAGATACGCAGTATTTT
TRBV7-2	TRBJ1-2	.	TRBD1	CASSKDRVGGYTF	TGTGCCAGCAGCAAGGACAGGGTGGGAGGCTACACCTTC
TRBV7-6	TRBJ1-5	.	TRBD1	CASSLVAGQVNNQPQHF	TGTGCCAGCAGCTTAGTCGCGGGACAGGTTAACAATCAGCCCCAGCATTTT
TRBV9	TRBJ2-3	.	.	CASSVALAGTPSSGLTDTQYF	TGTGCCAGCAGCGTAGCTTTGGCGGGAACCCCCAGTTCTGGCCTCACAGATACGCAGTATTTT
TRBV15	TRBJ2-7	.	.	CATSSPNGGPHYEQYF	TGTGCCACCAGCAGCCCCAACGGGGGGCCCCACTACGAGCAGTACTTC
TRBV18	TRBJ1-1	.	.	CASSPRQNTEAFF	TGTGCCAGCTCCCCAAGACAGAACACTGAAGCTTTCTTT
TRBV27	TRBJ1-5	.	.	CASSRDSPSNQPQHF	TGTGCCAGCAGTCGGGACTCCCCAAGCAATCAGCCCCAGCATTTT
TRBV5-5	TRBJ2-7	.	.	CASSSLYEQYF	TGTGCCAGCAGCTCTTTGTACGAGCAGTACTTC
TRBV5-1	TRBJ2-1	.	TRBD1	CASSLSGTGGFDEQFF	TGCGCCAGCAGCCTATCCGGGACAGGGGGCTTTGATGAGCAGTTCTTC
TRBV18	TRBJ2-3	once	.	CASSPVLPSTDTQYF	TGTGCCAGCTCACCAGTACTTCCTAGCACAGATACGCAGTATTTT
TRBV30	TRBJ2-5	.	.	CAWSARKETQYF	TGTGCCTGGAGCGCGAGAAAAGAGACCCAGTACTTC